These T cell receptor beta chains were read from a single sample in a study of blood T cell repertoires in COVID-19. Libraries were prepared by immunoSEQ multiplex PCR; TCRdb keeps only in-frame clonotypes and omits some of them. The table includes about 230,000 clones, just over 85% detected once. The sample was peripheral blood. These receptors came from a man aged 45 to 65 with COVID-19, enrolled during active disease. CDR3s include the opening cysteine and the closing phenylalanine or tryptophan. A D gene is named only where the DNA matches it firmly. Clone size appears in some rows only: once, few, many, or a class for an expanded clone.

D gene: -; clone size: -; J gene: TRBJ1-1; V gene: TRBV6-5; CDR3 protein: CATSSGGNTEAFF; CDR3 DNA: TGTGCCACCAGTTCCGGGGGGAACACTGAAGCTTTCTTT
D gene: TRBD1; clone size: -; J gene: TRBJ1-5; V gene: TRBV6-5; CDR3 protein: CASSSTQGVNQPQHF; CDR3 DNA: TGTGCCAGCAGTTCTACACAGGGGGTCAATCAGCCCCAGCATTTT
D gene: TRBD2; clone size: -; J gene: TRBJ2-7; V gene: TRBV7-8; CDR3 protein: CASSFGGSSYEQYF; CDR3 DNA: TGTGCCAGCAGCTTCGGGGGGAGCTCCTACGAGCAGTACTTC
D gene: TRBD1; clone size: -; J gene: TRBJ1-5; V gene: TRBV5-1; CDR3 protein: CASSPGQASNQPQHF; CDR3 DNA: TGCGCCAGCAGCCCGGGACAGGCTAGCAATCAGCCCCAGCATTTT
D gene: TRBD2; clone size: -; J gene: TRBJ2-5; V gene: TRBV5-8; CDR3 protein: CASSFKGLAGAQETQYF; CDR3 DNA: TGTGCCAGCAGCTTCAAAGGACTAGCGGGAGCTCAAGAGACCCAGTACTTC
D gene: -; clone size: once; J gene: TRBJ1-5; V gene: TRBV6-5; CDR3 protein: CASSSQGNQPQHF; CDR3 DNA: TGTGCCAGCAGTTCGCAGGGCAATCAGCCCCAGCATTTT
D gene: -; clone size: -; J gene: TRBJ2-5; V gene: TRBV29-1; CDR3 protein: CSVDKVGETQYF; CDR3 DNA: TGCAGCGTTGATAAGGTCGGGGAGACCCAGTACTTC
D gene: TRBD2; clone size: once; J gene: TRBJ2-7; V gene: TRBV3-1/TRBV3-2; CDR3 protein: CASSQELVAGEFYEQYF; CDR3 DNA: TGTGCCAGCAGCCAAGAATTGGTAGCGGGAGAGTTTTACGAGCAGTACTTC
D gene: TRBD1; clone size: -; J gene: TRBJ2-5; V gene: TRBV10-3; CDR3 protein: CAISESPGTGGGKTQYF; CDR3 DNA: TGTGCCATCAGTGAGTCGCCCGGGACAGGGGGCGGGAAGACCCAGTACTTC
D gene: -; clone size: -; J gene: TRBJ1-2; V gene: TRBV9; CDR3 protein: CASSVERSGGGYTF; CDR3 DNA: TGTGCCAGCAGCGTAGAGAGGTCGGGGGGTGGCTACACCTTC
D gene: -; clone size: -; J gene: TRBJ2-6; V gene: TRBV7-8; CDR3 protein: CASSSRSALGANVLTF; CDR3 DNA: TGTGCCAGCAGCTCGAGATCCGCGTTAGGGGCCAACGTCCTGACTTTC
D gene: -; clone size: -; J gene: TRBJ1-1; V gene: TRBV7-9; CDR3 protein: CASSWLAPGGAFF; CDR3 DNA: TGTGCCAGCAGCTGGCTGGCCCCGGGTGGGGCTTTCTTT
D gene: -; clone size: -; J gene: TRBJ2-7; V gene: TRBV28; CDR3 protein: CASSFGFYEQYF; CDR3 DNA: TGTGCCAGCAGTTTCGGGTTTTACGAGCAGTACTTC
D gene: -; clone size: few; J gene: TRBJ2-1; V gene: TRBV7-8; CDR3 protein: CASSLPQGSYNEQFF; CDR3 DNA: TGTGCCAGCAGCTTACCTCAGGGCTCCTACAATGAGCAGTTCTTC
D gene: -; clone size: -; J gene: TRBJ1-3; V gene: TRBV9; CDR3 protein: CASSVVAAGPGNTIYF; CDR3 DNA: TGTGCCAGCAGCGTAGTGGCGGCCGGCCCTGGAAACACCATATATTTT
D gene: TRBD1; clone size: -; J gene: TRBJ1-6; V gene: TRBV7-2; CDR3 protein: CASSQNQGVSPLHF; CDR3 DNA: TGTGCCAGCAGCCAAAACCAGGGGGTTTCACCCCTCCACTTT
D gene: TRBD2; clone size: -; J gene: TRBJ2-1; V gene: TRBV5-1; CDR3 protein: CASSRVAGNYNEQFF; CDR3 DNA: TGCGCCAGCAGCCGCGTAGCGGGGAACTACAATGAGCAGTTCTTC
D gene: TRBD2; clone size: few; J gene: TRBJ2-4; V gene: TRBV4-2; CDR3 protein: CASSQGLASDIQYF; CDR3 DNA: TGTGCCAGCAGCCAAGGACTAGCCTCCGACATTCAGTACTTC
D gene: -; clone size: -; J gene: TRBJ2-7; V gene: TRBV9; CDR3 protein: CASSVVAGYGSEQYF; CDR3 DNA: TGTGCCAGCAGCGTAGTTGCCGGGTATGGATCCGAGCAGTACTTC
D gene: -; clone size: -; J gene: TRBJ1-3; V gene: TRBV4-2; CDR3 protein: CASSPSSGAGNTIYF; CDR3 DNA: TGTGCCAGCAGCCCAAGTTCAGGGGCTGGAAACACCATATATTTT
D gene: TRBD1; clone size: -; J gene: TRBJ2-7; V gene: TRBV19; CDR3 protein: CATSVGRGLAEQYF; CDR3 DNA: TGTGCCACTAGCGTCGGCAGGGGGCTTGCCGAGCAGTACTTC
D gene: -; clone size: -; J gene: TRBJ1-6; V gene: TRBV7-9; CDR3 protein: CASSLAGAWSPLHF; CDR3 DNA: TGTGCCAGCAGCTTAGCAGGGGCATGGTCACCCCTCCACTTT
D gene: TRBD1; clone size: -; J gene: TRBJ1-6; V gene: TRBV30; CDR3 protein: CAWGQGSNNSPLHF; CDR3 DNA: TGTGCCTGGGGACAGGGATCTAATAATTCACCCCTCCACTTT
D gene: TRBD1; clone size: -; J gene: TRBJ1-3; V gene: TRBV27; CDR3 protein: CASKPDRDGNTIYF; CDR3 DNA: TGTGCCAGCAAACCCGACAGGGACGGAAACACCATATATTTT
D gene: -; clone size: -; J gene: TRBJ2-6; V gene: TRBV11-2; CDR3 protein: CASSLVGQGYSGANVLTF; CDR3 DNA: TGTGCCAGCAGCTTAGTCGGGCAGGGATACTCTGGGGCCAACGTCCTGACTTTC
D gene: -; clone size: -; J gene: TRBJ2-3; V gene: TRBV5-4; CDR3 protein: CASSAQGITDTQYF; CDR3 DNA: TGTGCCAGCAGCGCCCAGGGGATCACAGATACGCAGTATTTT
D gene: TRBD1; clone size: -; J gene: TRBJ1-2; V gene: TRBV24-1; CDR3 protein: CATRDPQGDYGYTF; CDR3 DNA: TGTGCCACCAGGGACCCACAGGGGGACTATGGCTACACCTTC
D gene: -; clone size: few; J gene: TRBJ1-2; V gene: TRBV30; CDR3 protein: CAWSVSGYDGYTF; CDR3 DNA: TGTGCCTGGAGTGTATCAGGGTACGATGGCTACACCTTC
D gene: -; clone size: -; J gene: TRBJ2-1; V gene: TRBV24-1; CDR3 protein: CATSAGSDYNEQFF; CDR3 DNA: TGTGCCACCAGTGCAGGGTCCGACTACAATGAGCAGTTCTTC
D gene: -; clone size: -; J gene: TRBJ2-2; V gene: TRBV7-8; CDR3 protein: CASTQGVSGELFF; CDR3 DNA: TGTGCCAGCACCCAAGGGGTTTCCGGGGAGCTGTTTTTT
D gene: TRBD2; clone size: -; J gene: TRBJ2-1; V gene: TRBV4-1; CDR3 protein: CASSQDPGLAGGYEQFF; CDR3 DNA: TGCGCCAGCAGCCAAGATCCAGGGTTAGCGGGAGGTTATGAGCAGTTCTTC
D gene: TRBD1; clone size: -; J gene: TRBJ1-5; V gene: TRBV20-1; CDR3 protein: CSASRGQGDQPQHF; CDR3 DNA: TGCAGTGCTAGTAGGGGACAGGGGGATCAGCCCCAGCATTTT
D gene: TRBD1; clone size: -; J gene: TRBJ1-3; V gene: TRBV4-3; CDR3 protein: CASSQDRGQAHSGNTIYF; CDR3 DNA: TGCGCCAGCAGCCAAGATCGGGGACAGGCACACTCTGGAAACACCATATATTTT